The 30 T cell receptor beta chains given below trace back to one sample, sequenced in a study of CD8 T cells in ankylosing spondylitis. Whole-study results and caveats: Blood of patients with ankylosing spondylitis appeared to be characterized by a TCR beta motif of seven or eight highly homologous variants.

TCRdb reanalysed the 5' RACE reads using MiXCR and keeps one entry per CDR3 protein. The table lists about 840,000 distinct CDR3 sequences, 10% to 15% of them singletons. These receptors lack a known antigen. Input material: blood, either unsorted or a sorted T cell fraction (not recorded which). The origin of the receptors is a male donor with ankylosing spondylitis.

With respect to this clonotype: A junction end diverges from the germline sequence, so it may reflect a read error. The chain combines TRBV6-6 with TRBJ2-5; weak D call: TRBD2 (6 bases). The CDR3 covers 13 residues. Germline CDR1 is MNHNY and CDR2 is SVGAGI (reference sequence). The chain's CDR3 is CASNYAGLETQYF. In DNA form, the CDR3 reads TGTGCCAGCAATTACGCGGGGCTAGAGACCCAGTACTTC.

The gene calls are TRBV12-3 or TRBV12-4 and TRBJ2-7; D is possibly TRBD2 (5 bases). Deletions cut 1 base from V and 4 bases from J, with 20 bases between. This CDR3 comprises 17 residues. For the CDR3, the DNA is TGTGCCAGCAGTTTAGTCCCTACGGGATCAGTCCTATACGAGCAGTACTTC. This codes for CASSLVPTGSVLYEQYF.

The chain couples TRBV3-1 to TRBJ2-7; D is undetermined. The CDR3 totals 15 residues. Trimming left V 4 bases short and J 4 bases short, with 17 bases between. Germline values: CDR1 LGHDT, CDR2 YNNKEL (reference sequence). The CDR3 DNA reads as TGTGCCAGCAGCCCCAATGGAGCTTTACCTTACGAGCAGTACTTC. Translating gives CASSPNGALPYEQYF.

This chain uses TRBV7-9 with TRBJ1-2; D gene unclear. Germline assignment: CDR1 SEHNR and CDR2 FQNEAQ (reference sequence). The V end was cut by 1 base, the J end by 8 bases, with 8 bases between. This CDR3 comprises 12 residues. The CDR3 DNA reads TGTGCCAGCAGCTTAGAGGGCTTCGGCTACACCTTC. Translation: CASSLEGFGYTF.

The chain carries TRBV29-1 and TRBJ2-7; D not certain. The CDR3 runs 13 residues. V gave up 4 bases and J gave up 0 bases, with 10 bases separating them. Germline V gene lookup returns CDR1 SQVTM and CDR2 ANQGSEA. CDR3: CSVGSTSSYEQYF. The DNA for the CDR3 is TGCAGCGTTGGGTCGACCAGCTCCTACGAGCAGTACTTC.

The rearrangement joins TRBV28 to TRBJ2-2; a possible D gene is TRBD1 (6 bases). This CDR3 region has 15 residues. Trimming pared 4 bases from V and 4 bases from J, leaving 13 bases between. Germline V gives CDR1 MDHEN, CDR2 SYDVKM. Here the CDR3 reads CASSSQGRTTGELFF. CDR3 DNA sequence: TGTGCCAGCAGTTCACAGGGTCGGACCACCGGGGAGCTGTTTTTT.

This clonotype was seen only a few times. This chain joins TRBV6-1 and TRBJ1-1; D uncertain. V was cut by 1 base and J by 1 base, with 4 bases left in between. Germline V gives CDR1 MNHNS, CDR2 SASEGT. This CDR3 has 13 amino acids. As DNA, the CDR3 is TGTGCCAGCAGTGAAGGGTGGAACACTGAAGCTTTCTTT. The encoded protein is CASSEGWNTEAFF.

This clonotype was counted ten times or more. The gene calls are TRBV29-1 and TRBJ1-2; D unresolved. The CDR3 is made up of 13 amino acids. Trimming shortened V by 7 bases and J by 4 bases, and 16 bases separated the two germline ends. Germline CDR1 SQVTM, CDR2 ANQGSEA. As DNA, the CDR3 is TGCAGCGCTTCTATACTCCACTTCTATGGCTACACCTTC. Translating it yields CSASILHFYGYTF.

This clonotype occurred a few times. V usage is TRBV6-2 or TRBV6-3 and J usage is TRBJ1-4; no definite D call. The CDR3 spans 14 residues. CDR1 and CDR2 from the germline V gene are MNHEY and SVGEGT. Trimming removed 5 bases at V and 1 base at J, with 8 bases between. The CDR3 protein is CASSKHRTNEKLFF. In nucleotides, the CDR3 is TGTGCCAGCAGTAAACACAGAACTAATGAAAAACTGTTTTTT.

This clonotype was observed at least ten times. J is TRBJ2-7 and V is TRBV6-1; 12 nucleotides align to TRBD1. From germline, CDR1 is MNHNS and CDR2 SASEGT. Trimming at V came to 5 bases and at J to 6 bases, leaving 5 bases not matched to a gene. This CDR3 comprises 14 residues. CDR3 DNA: TGTGCCAGCAGTCGGGGACAGGGGGCTCGCGAGCAGTACTTC. Residues: CASSRGQGAREQYF.

CDR3 nucleotide sequence: TGTGCCAGCACGAGGGCTCTACAGGAGCAGTACTTC. Protein sequence: CASTRALQEQYF. The J gene is TRBJ2-7, the V gene TRBV6-1; maybe TRBD2 (5 bases). CDR1 is MNHNS, CDR2 SASEGT, per germline. The CDR3 loop spans 12 amino acids. V was pared by 7 bases and J by 7 bases, with 14 bases between.

The chain employs TRBV25-1 and TRBJ2-5; D could derive from TRBD1 or TRBD2 (5 bases each). V shed 3 bases and J shed 5 bases, with 16 bases lying between them. The CDR3 sequence is 15 residues long. Looked up from germline, CDR1 is MGHDK and CDR2 is SYGVNS. This CDR3 is CASSDLTRGEETQYF. The CDR3 bases are TGTGCCAGCAGTGATTTAACTAGAGGGGAGGAGACCCAGTACTTC.

This clonotype was counted a few times. V is TRBV20-1 and J is TRBJ1-5; D is possibly TRBD1 (5 bases). CDR3 length: 13 amino acids. In germline, CDR1 is DFQATT, CDR2 SNEGSKA (reference sequence). V was cut by 5 bases and J by 5 bases, with 13 bases left in between. In DNA form, the CDR3 reads TGCAGTGCTGGCGGGACCCCCGATCAGCCCCAGCATTTT. This codes for CSAGGTPDQPQHF.

A few counts support this clonotype. This sequence joins TRBV14 and TRBJ2-7; 7 bases fit TRBD1. The CDR3 contains 14 residues. V dropped 0 bases and J dropped 6; count of bases not matched to a gene: 5. Looked up from germline, CDR1 is SGHDN and CDR2 is FVKESK. CDR3 nucleotide sequence: TGTGCCAGCAGCCAAGATGACAGGGAAGGCGAGCAGTACTTC. Amino acids: CASSQDDREGEQYF.

This clonotype has just a few counts. This rearrangement joins TRBV18 to TRBJ2-3; D is possibly TRBD1 (5 bases). Germline V gene sequence: CDR1 KGHSH, CDR2 LQKENI. The CDR3 runs to 15 residues. V gave up 0 bases and J gave up 10 bases, with 17 bases separating them. The CDR3 is CASSPPGQGLQSQYF. CDR3 sequence (DNA): TGTGCCAGCTCACCACCGGGCCAGGGCCTACAATCGCAGTATTTT. The full variable domain, with the rest looked up from reference TRBV18 and TRBJ2-3, is NAGVMQNPRHLVRRRGQEARLRCSPMKGHSHVYWYRQLPEEGLKFMVYLQKENIIDESGMPKERFSAEFPKEGPSILRIQQVVRGDSAAYFCASSPPGQGLQSQYFGPGTRLTVL.

This clonotype was recorded a few times. This chain joins TRBV5-1 and TRBJ2-7; the D is unclear. This CDR3 has 13 amino acids. CDR1 is SGHRS and CDR2 is YFSETQ in the germline V gene. Trimming removed 2 bases from V and 6 bases from J, with 12 bases in between. The chain's CDR3 is CASSFNSPSEQYF. The DNA for the CDR3 is TGCGCCAGCAGCTTCAACTCCCCATCCGAGCAGTACTTC.

This clonotype was detected ten times or more. The genes are TRBV4-2 and TRBJ1-3; no reliable D call. This CDR3 contains 14 residues. CDR1 is LGHNA, CDR2 YNFKEQ, per germline. The V and J ends lost 0 bases and 4 bases respectively, with 7 bases between them. The CDR3 protein is CASSQDLPGNTIYF. The DNA of the CDR3 is TGTGCCAGCAGCCAAGATCTTCCCGGAAACACCATATATTTT.

V gene TRBV27 combines with J gene TRBJ1-1; no clear D gene. The CDR3 is 15 residues long. Trimming took off 2 bases at V and 0 bases at J, with 10 bases between the two ends. The germline CDR1 and CDR2 sequences are MNHEY and SMNVEV (reference sequence). The CDR3 is CASSLGEVMNTEAFF. The DNA for the CDR3 is TGTGCCAGCAGTTTAGGAGAAGTTATGAACACTGAAGCTTTCTTT.

The table lists this clonotype with a few counts. V is TRBV20-1 and J is TRBJ1-2; D perhaps matches TRBD1 (5 bases). Germline V gene lookup returns CDR1 DFQATT and CDR2 SNEGSKA (reference sequence). There are 13 residues in the CDR3. Here the CDR3 DNA reads TGCAGACCTTCGACAGCGGCCAACTATGGCTACACCTTC. It encodes CRPSTAANYGYTF.

The chain combines TRBV6-1 with TRBJ2-5, with D tentatively TRBD1 (6 bases). The CDR3 covers 14 residues. Between the trimmed V and J ends, which lost 6 bases and 9 bases, there was a span of 20 bases. Germline loops: CDR1 MNHNS, CDR2 SASEGT. DNA for the CDR3: TGTGCCAGCAGGACGACCGGGACCGCAGGGGCCCAGTACTTC. Translating gives CASRTTGTAGAQYF.

This clonotype occurred many times. The genes are TRBV4-1 and TRBJ2-3; TRBD2 might be the D (6 bases). The CDR3 totals 14 residues. Trimming took 3 bases from V and 4 from J, leaving 11 bases between them. The V gene's germline CDR1 is MGHRA and CDR2 YSYEKL. The CDR3 region is CASSQGGFADTQYF. The CDR3 coding sequence is TGCGCCAGCAGCCAGGGGGGATTCGCAGATACGCAGTATTTT.

V gene TRBV7-2 combines with J gene TRBJ2-5; 8 nucleotides line up with TRBD1. Trimming at V came to 2 bases and at J to 5 bases, leaving 7 bases not matched to a gene. Germline loops: CDR1 SGHTA, CDR2 FQGNSA. The CDR3 covers 15 residues. The CDR3 here is CASSLYGTGGETQYF. CDR3 in DNA: TGTGCCAGCAGCTTATACGGGACAGGCGGGGAGACCCAGTACTTC. The variable domain in full, with the rest retrieved from reference TRBV7-2 and TRBJ2-5, is GAGVSQSPSNKVTEKGKDVELRCDPISGHTALYWYRQSLGQGLEFLIYFQGNSAPDKSGLPSDRFSAERTGGSVSTLTIQRTQQEDSAVYLCASSLYGTGGETQYFGPGTRLLVL.

In its sample, this clonotype was seen many times. The chain uses TRBV12-3 or TRBV12-4 and TRBJ2-7; D perhaps matches TRBD2 (6 bases). V lost 6 bases and J lost 6, with 12 bases in between. The CDR3 runs to 12 residues. The CDR3 coding sequence is TGTGCCAGCAGCCGAGGGGAGGCCGAGCAGTACTTC. Translating gives CASSRGEAEQYF.

Only a few counts were recorded for this clonotype. The rearrangement joins TRBV9 to TRBJ2-3; TRBD1 matches 8 bases. Germline V gene data show CDR1 as SGDLS and CDR2 as YYNGEE. There are 15 residues in the CDR3. V lost 2 bases and J lost 1; bases outside the gene matches: 3. CDR3 region: CASSVPQGGTDTQYF. The CDR3 coding sequence is TGTGCCAGCAGCGTCCCACAGGGGGGCACAGATACGCAGTATTTT.

V gene TRBV3-1 combines with J gene TRBJ2-1, with D perhaps TRBD1 (6 bases). CDR3 length: 16 residues. V was clipped by 0 bases and J by 4 bases, with 13 bases between them. Germline-derived CDR1 and CDR2 are LGHDT and YNNKEL (reference sequence). The CDR3 bases are TGTGCCAGCAGCCAAGACCGGGACGGACAGTACAATGAGCAGTTCTTC. Its translation: CASSQDRDGQYNEQFF.

The chain recombines TRBV6-5 with TRBJ1-2, with D perhaps TRBD1 (5 bases). The V end was cut by 1 base, the J end by 3 bases, with 12 bases between. The CDR3 totals 15 residues. Germline V gives CDR1 MNHEY, CDR2 SVGAGI. CDR3 region: CASSYLGVPDYGYTF. The CDR3 nucleotides read TGTGCCAGCAGTTACTTAGGGGTCCCTGACTATGGCTACACCTTC.

This clonotype was recorded a few times. The chain recombines TRBV6-5 with TRBJ2-7; weak D call: TRBD1 (7 bases). Germline assignment: CDR1 MNHEY and CDR2 SVGAGI. Trimming pared 0 bases from V and 9 bases from J, leaving 12 bases between. CDR3 length: 13 amino acids. CDR3 protein: CASSYSGGGGQYF. The CDR3 DNA is TGTGCCAGCAGTTACTCCGGAGGGGGCGGGCAGTACTTC.

This clonotype was seen many times. The V call is TRBV7-9, the J call TRBJ1-1, with TRBD1 as a possible D gene (6 bases). Germline V gene lookup returns CDR1 SEHNR and CDR2 FQNEAQ (reference sequence). CDR3 length: 13 residues. V was shortened by 4 bases and J by 5 bases, with 11 bases between the two germline ends. CDR3 nucleotides: TGTGCCAGCAGCTCACAGGGTTATACTGAAGCTTTCTTT. This gives the protein CASSSQGYTEAFF.

The gene calls are TRBV3-1 and TRBJ2-5, with D possibly being TRBD2 (6 bases). This CDR3 has 13 amino acids. Trimming left V 7 bases short and J 2 bases short, with 11 bases between. Germline V lookup: CDR1 LGHDT, CDR2 YNNKEL (reference sequence). This CDR3 reads CASKKAGQETQYF. CDR3 bases: TGTGCCAGCAAAAAGGCGGGACAAGAGACCCAGTACTTC.

Regarding this clonotype: Lacking the conserved final phenylalanine or tryptophan, this CDR3 likely reflects a read error. This chain connects TRBV27 to TRBJ2-1; 7 bases map to TRBD2. CDR3 length: 15 amino acids. With V trimmed by 5 bases and J by 5 bases, 9 bases remained unmatched. Looked up from germline, CDR1 is MNHEY and CDR2 is SMNVEV (reference sequence). The chain's CDR3 is CASSPRTSLNNEQFL. The DNA for the CDR3 is TGTGCCAGCAGTCCACGGACTAGTTTAAACAATGAGCAGTTCCTC.